Sequencing of this T cell receptor beta chain was carried out in a study of cytomegalovirus exposure and HLA in healthy donors. Study information: An analysis done earlier identified almost 120 million unique TCR beta sequences from approximately 170 million T cells. Around 77% of 398 genotyped donors fell in the Caucasian-associated ancestry cluster. Study-wide results and caveats: Sequencing likely generated an artifact that appeared as a cluster of highly shared sequence variants.

The CDR3 is made up of 14 amino acids. The V gene lost 4 bases and the J gene lost 4 bases, with 11 bases spanning the gap. CDR1 and CDR2 (germline): PRHDT, FYEKMQ (reference sequence). PCR employed 60 Vbeta and 13 Jbeta primers. Some clones are missing from TCRdb's copy, which holds only in-frame ones; the method was immunoSEQ multiplex PCR. The sample lists more than 200,000 clones; around 83% were seen once. As to this clone: Its antigen is undetermined.

The study sampled nominally healthy donors, though unrecorded immune exposures were likely. This receptor was identified in a girl between 5 and 17 years old in good health and CMV-seronegative. The sample comprised PBMCs. The chain joins TRBV13 to TRBJ2-1, with D perhaps TRBD2 (5 bases). The CDR3, as DNA: TGTGCCAGCAGCTCAAGGACGGGGTACAATGAGCAGTTCTTC. Translation: CASSSRTGYNEQFF.